This entry features one TCR beta chain sequence. This entry is derived from a study of blood T cell repertoires in COVID-19. Study at large: COVID-19 samples collected from the United States, Italy and Spain covered acute and convalescent phases. T cells, B-cell-depleted T cells, or PBMCs supplied cDNA or gDNA.

The CDR3 is 14 amino acids. CDR1 and CDR2 from the germline V gene are SEHNR and FQNEAQ (reference sequence). J was trimmed by 7 bases and V by 5 bases; bases with no gene match: 7. Original processing notes: Amplification from reference gene primers served as the basis for estimated nucleated cell counts. Method: immunoSEQ multiplex PCR; TCRdb's copy keeps in-frame clones and lacks some. The V and J calls and clone size were taken over from that table, and D and trimming were inferred from the DNA. Altogether 200,000 or so clones are present, approximately 85% being singletons, with the ten largest covering roughly 2.8%.

Sequenced material: peripheral blood. The chain links TRBV7-9 to TRBJ2-7, with 11 bases aligning to TRBD2. The source of this sequence is a man in his forties or fifties who had recovered from COVID-19. The CDR3 protein is CASSKLAGVQEQYF. DNA of the CDR3: TGTGCCAGCAGCAAACTAGCGGGAGTTCAAGAGCAGTACTTC. The full variable domain, its missing parts supplied by reference TRBV7-9 and TRBJ2-7, is DTGVSQNPRHKITKRGQNVTFRCDPISEHNRLYWYRQTLGQGPEFLTYFQNEAQLEKSRLLSDRFSAERPKGSFSTLEIQRTEQGDSAMYLCASSKLAGVQEQYFGPGTRLTVT.